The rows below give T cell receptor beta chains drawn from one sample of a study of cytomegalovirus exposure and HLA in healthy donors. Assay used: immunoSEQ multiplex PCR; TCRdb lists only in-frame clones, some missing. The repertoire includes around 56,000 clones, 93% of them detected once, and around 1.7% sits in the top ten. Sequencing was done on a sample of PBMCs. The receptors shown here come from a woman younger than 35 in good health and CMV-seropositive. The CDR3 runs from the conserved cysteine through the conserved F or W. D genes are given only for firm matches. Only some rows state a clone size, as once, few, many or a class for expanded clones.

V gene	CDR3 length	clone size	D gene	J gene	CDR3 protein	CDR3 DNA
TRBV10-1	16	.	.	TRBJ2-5	CASSEQGSPRTGTQYF	TGCGCCAGCAGTGAGCAGGGTAGCCCACGGACGGGGACCCAGTACTTC
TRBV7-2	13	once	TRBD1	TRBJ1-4	CASSGTGVEKLFF	TGTGCCAGCAGCGGGACAGGGGTTGAAAAACTGTTTTTT
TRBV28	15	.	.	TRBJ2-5	CASSFRDIHQETQYF	TGTGCCAGCAGTTTCCGGGACATACATCAAGAGACCCAGTACTTC
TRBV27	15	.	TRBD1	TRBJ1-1	CASSPTPGTGAEAFF	TGTGCCAGCAGTCCCACTCCCGGCACAGGGGCTGAAGCTTTCTTT
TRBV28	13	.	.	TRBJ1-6	CASSFRQGAPLHF	TGTGCCAGCAGTTTCCGTCAGGGCGCACCCCTCCACTTT
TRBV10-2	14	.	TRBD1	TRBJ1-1	CASSDQGVNTEAFF	TGCGCCAGCAGTGATCAGGGGGTGAACACTGAAGCTTTCTTT
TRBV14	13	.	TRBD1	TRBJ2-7	CASSRDRTYEQYF	TGTGCCAGCAGCCGGGACAGAACCTACGAGCAGTACTTC
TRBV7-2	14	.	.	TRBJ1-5	CASSLSVSNQPQHF	TGTGCCAGCAGCTTATCAGTGTCCAATCAGCCCCAGCATTTT
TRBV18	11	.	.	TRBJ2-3	CASSQTDTQYF	TGTGCCAGCTCCCAAACAGATACGCAGTATTTT
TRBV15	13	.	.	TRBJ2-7	CATSRETSFEQYF	TGTGCCACCAGCAGAGAAACTAGCTTTGAGCAGTACTTC
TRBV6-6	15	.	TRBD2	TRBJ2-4	CASRGTSGVSNIQYF	TGTGCCAGCAGGGGGACTAGCGGGGTGTCCAACATTCAGTACTTC
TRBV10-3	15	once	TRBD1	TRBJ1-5	CAIKDGTGSNQPQHF	TGTGCCATCAAGGACGGGACAGGGAGCAATCAGCCCCAGCATTTT
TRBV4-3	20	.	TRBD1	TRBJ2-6	CASSQDRTGGLSSGANVLTF	TGCGCCAGCAGCCAAGATAGGACAGGGGGTTTATCCTCTGGGGCCAACGTCCTGACTTTC
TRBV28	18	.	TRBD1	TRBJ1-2	CASRPLSDRSGPLYGYTF	TGTGCCAGCAGACCCCTATCGGACAGGAGTGGCCCATTATATGGCTACACCTTC
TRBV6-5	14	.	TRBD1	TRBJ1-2	CASSLRQGGYGYTF	TGTGCCAGCAGTTTGCGACAGGGAGGCTATGGCTACACCTTC
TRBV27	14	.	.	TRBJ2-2	CASGQGTNTGELFF	TGTGCCAGCGGGCAGGGGACAAACACCGGGGAGCTGTTTTTT
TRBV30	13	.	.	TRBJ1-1	CAWSKGLNTEAFF	TGTGCCTGGAGTAAGGGGTTGAACACTGAAGCTTTCTTT
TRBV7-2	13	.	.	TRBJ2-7	CASSLAGLAEQYF	TGTGCCAGCAGCTTAGCGGGACTCGCCGAGCAGTACTTC
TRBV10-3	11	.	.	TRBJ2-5	CATSREETQYF	TGTGCCACCAGCCGGGAAGAGACCCAGTACTTC
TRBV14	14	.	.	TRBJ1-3	CASSQTTAGNTIYF	TGTGCCAGCAGCCAAACGACAGCTGGAAACACCATATATTTT
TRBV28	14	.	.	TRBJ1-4	CASSFFAGGEKLFF	TGTGCCAGCAGTTTCTTTGCAGGAGGTGAAAAACTGTTTTTT
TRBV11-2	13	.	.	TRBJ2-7	CASTSISTYEQYF	TGTGCCAGCACGTCTATATCTACCTACGAGCAGTACTTC
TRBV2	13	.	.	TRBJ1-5	CASRGGWEGAQHF	TGTGCCAGCAGGGGGGGGTGGGAAGGGGCCCAGCATTTT
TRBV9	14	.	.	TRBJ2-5	CASSVEHRGETQYF	TGTGCCAGCAGCGTAGAGCATAGGGGAGAGACCCAGTACTTC
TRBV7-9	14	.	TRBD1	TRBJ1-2	CASSHDRAHYGYTF	TGTGCCAGCAGCCACGACAGGGCGCACTATGGCTACACCTTC
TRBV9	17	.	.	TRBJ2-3	CASSVEKIARSTDTQYF	TGTGCCAGCAGCGTAGAAAAGATTGCGCGGAGCACAGATACGCAGTATTTT
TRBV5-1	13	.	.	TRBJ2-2	CASSLTNTGELFF	TGCGCCAGCAGCCTTACAAACACCGGGGAGCTGTTTTTT
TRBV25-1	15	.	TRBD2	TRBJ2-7	CASSDPGGTTYEQYF	TGTGCCAGCAGTGACCCGGGGGGAACCACCTACGAGCAGTACTTC
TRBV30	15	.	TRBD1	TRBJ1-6	CAWSKVQGVSSPLHF	TGTGCCTGGAGCAAGGTACAGGGGGTCTCTTCACCCCTCCACTTT
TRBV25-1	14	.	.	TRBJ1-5	CASSATSSNQPQHF	TGTGCCAGCAGTGCGACAAGTAGCAATCAGCCCCAGCATTTT
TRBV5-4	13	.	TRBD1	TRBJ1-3	CASSLDRGDTIYF	TGTGCCAGCAGCCTTGACAGGGGTGACACCATATATTTT
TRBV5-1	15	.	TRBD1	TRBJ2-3	CASSWGDRGGDTQYF	TGCGCCAGCAGCTGGGGGGACAGGGGAGGAGATACGCAGTATTTT
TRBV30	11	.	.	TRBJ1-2	CAWSVTGGYTF	TGTGCCTGGAGTGTCACGGGTGGCTACACCTTC
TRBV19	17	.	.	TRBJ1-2	CASSFLREGRTNYGYTF	TGTGCCAGTAGTTTTCTGCGGGAAGGTCGGACTAACTATGGCTACACCTTC
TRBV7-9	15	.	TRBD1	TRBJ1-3	CASSRQGASGNTIYF	TGTGCCAGCAGTCGACAGGGGGCGTCTGGAAACACCATATATTTT
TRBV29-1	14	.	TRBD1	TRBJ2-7	CSVGVGGNSYEQYF	TGCAGCGTGGGGGTAGGGGGCAACTCCTACGAGCAGTACTTC
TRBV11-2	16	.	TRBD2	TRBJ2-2	CASSSLAGMNTGELFF	TGTGCCAGCAGCAGTCTAGCGGGGATGAACACCGGGGAGCTGTTTTTT
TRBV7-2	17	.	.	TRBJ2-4	CASSLGAWEERKNIQYF	TGTGCCAGCAGCTTAGGAGCGTGGGAGGAGAGGAAAAACATTCAGTACTTC